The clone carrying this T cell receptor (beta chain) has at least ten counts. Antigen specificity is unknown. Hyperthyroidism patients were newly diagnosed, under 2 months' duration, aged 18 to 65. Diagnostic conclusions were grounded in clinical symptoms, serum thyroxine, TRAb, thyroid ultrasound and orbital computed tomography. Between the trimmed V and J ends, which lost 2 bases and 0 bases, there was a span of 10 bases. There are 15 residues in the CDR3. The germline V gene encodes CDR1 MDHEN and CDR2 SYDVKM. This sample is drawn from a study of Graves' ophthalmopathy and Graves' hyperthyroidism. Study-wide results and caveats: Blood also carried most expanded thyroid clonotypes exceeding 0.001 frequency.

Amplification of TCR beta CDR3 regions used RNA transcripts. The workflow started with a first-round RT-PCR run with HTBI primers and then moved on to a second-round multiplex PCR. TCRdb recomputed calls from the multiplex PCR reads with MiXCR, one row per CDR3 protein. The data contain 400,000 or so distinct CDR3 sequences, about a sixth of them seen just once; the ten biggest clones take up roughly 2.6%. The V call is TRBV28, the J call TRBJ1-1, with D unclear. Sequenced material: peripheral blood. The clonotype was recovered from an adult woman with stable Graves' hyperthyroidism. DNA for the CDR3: TGTGCCAGCAGTTTACGAGGAGGTATGAACACTGAAGCTTTCTTT. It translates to CASSLRGGMNTEAFF.